These 10 T cell receptor beta chains were all obtained from the same sample, sequenced in a study of cytomegalovirus exposure and HLA in healthy donors. Some clones are missing from TCRdb's copy, which holds only in-frame ones; the method was immunoSEQ multiplex PCR. The repertoire includes over 120,000 clones, around 90% of them detected once, and over 5% sits in the top ten. The sample was PBMCs. The receptors were sampled from a woman between 25 and 40 years old in good health and CMV-seropositive.

This clone has just one count. The chain has TRBV5-1 and TRBJ2-7, with D possibly being TRBD2 (5 bases). Germline loops: CDR1 SGHRS, CDR2 YFSETQ. The germline V and J ends were trimmed by 3 bases and 4 bases, with 14 bases remaining between them. This CDR3 spans 14 amino acids. The CDR3 nucleotides read TGCGCCAGCAGCTCGCCCGGGGTTACTTACGAGCAGTACTTC. It codes for CASSSPGVTYEQYF.

V and J are TRBV19 and TRBJ2-5; D is possibly TRBD2 (5 bases). V lost 6 bases and J lost 2, with 13 bases in between. Germline CDR1 reads LNHDA; CDR2 reads SQIVND (reference sequence). The CDR3 totals 14 residues. CDR3 amino acids: CASRTTGGQETQYF. CDR3 DNA sequence: TGTGCCAGTAGGACGACTGGAGGACAAGAGACCCAGTACTTC.

The rearrangement joins TRBV27 to TRBJ1-5, with TRBD1 matching over 8 bases. Per the germline V gene, CDR1 is MNHEY and CDR2 is SMNVEV (reference sequence). V lost 2 bases to trimming and J lost 0 bases; unmatched junction nucleotides: 12. The CDR3 loop spans 19 amino acids. The CDR3 DNA reads TGTGCCAGCAGTTTAACCCCGGACAGGGTTGGGGATAGCAATCAGCCCCAGCATTTT. It is translated as CASSLTPDRVGDSNQPQHF.

The chain links TRBV4-1 to TRBJ2-5; TRBD2 matches at 13 bases. The CDR3 totals 15 residues. Germline CDR1 MGHRA, CDR2 YSYEKL. The trim removed 3 bases at V and 5 bases at J, leaving 3 bases unmatched. CDR3 sequence (DNA): TGCGCCAGCAGCCAGGGACTAGCGGGGTGGGAGACCCAGTACTTC. Translated, it gives CASSQGLAGWETQYF.

A single count supports this clone. The V call is TRBV29-1, the J call TRBJ2-1; 7 bases map to TRBD2. The CDR3 is 12 residues long. Germline-derived CDR1 and CDR2 are SQVTM and ANQGSEA. V shed 5 bases and J 7 bases; nucleotides not matched to a gene: 5. Written as DNA, the CDR3 is TGCAGCGTTTCCGGGACTATAAATGAGCAGTTCTTC. Its protein is CSVSGTINEQFF.

Only a few counts were recorded for this clone. J is TRBJ2-2 and V is TRBV11-2; TRBD2 agrees at 13 bases. Germline-derived CDR1 and CDR2 are SGHAT and FQNNGV. With V trimmed by 7 bases and J by 4 bases, 9 bases remained unmatched. The length of the CDR3 is 17 residues. The CDR3 protein is CASKRTSGRGGTGELFF. The CDR3 DNA reads as TGTGCCAGCAAGAGGACTAGCGGGAGAGGGGGCACCGGGGAGCTGTTTTTT.

This clone was counted many times. The J gene is TRBJ1-2, the V gene TRBV5-6; D possibly corresponds to TRBD1 (6 bases). From germline, CDR1 is SGHDT and CDR2 YYEEEE. The length of the CDR3 is 14 residues. V gave up 3 bases and J gave up 2 bases, with 11 bases separating them. The CDR3 coding sequence is TGTGCCAGCAGCTCTTGGACAGCGAACTATGGCTACACCTTC. Amino acids: CASSSWTANYGYTF. The entire variable domain, with the rest obtained from reference TRBV5-6 and TRBJ1-2, is as follows: DAGVTQSPTHLIKTRGQQVTLRCSPKSGHDTVSWYQQALGQGPQFIFQYYEEEERQRGNFPDRFSGHQFPNYSSELNVNALLLGDSALYLCASSSWTANYGYTFGSGTRLTVV.

The chain employs TRBV11-2 and TRBJ1-1; D remains ambiguous. CDR1 and CDR2 from the germline V gene are SGHAT and FQNNGV. V lost 1 base and J lost 4, with 13 bases in between. This CDR3 region has 15 residues. The CDR3 spells CASSLVPRAGTEAFF. Written as DNA, the CDR3 is TGTGCCAGCAGCTTAGTCCCGCGGGCGGGCACTGAAGCTTTCTTT.

The rearrangement joins TRBV10-1 to TRBJ1-5; 10 nucleotides align to TRBD1. Trimming cost V 5 bases and J 6 bases; bases outside gene matches: 7. The CDR3 is 15 amino acids. Germline CDR1 and CDR2: WNHNN and SYGVQD (reference sequence). In nucleotides, the CDR3 is TGCGCCAGCAGTAATGACAGGGGGCTTGGTCAGCCCCAGCATTTT. It translates to CASSNDRGLGQPQHF.

The chain couples TRBV11-2 to TRBJ2-3; 12 nucleotides line up with TRBD2. This CDR3 has 16 amino acids. V lost 1 base, J lost 2 bases, and 1 base stayed unmatched. Germline CDR1 reads SGHAT; CDR2 reads FQNNGV. The CDR3 nucleotides are TGTGCCAGCAGCTTAGGGACTAGCGGGGCCACAGATACGCAGTATTTT. This sequence encodes CASSLGTSGATDTQYF.